The present T cell receptor beta chain was sequenced within a study of beta chain features in type 1 diabetes. Study information: Patients did not differ from healthy donors in age, gender or cell yield. Study-level findings and limits: There was a possibility that cDNA sequencing over-represented cells with high TCR expression. Insertions were fewer and deletions more numerous at VDJ junctions in type 1 diabetes patients. Researchers report that Type 1 diabetes patients had moderately but significantly shorter TCRB CDR3s across all four CD4+ subsets.

This clone is labeled medium-sized. Its target is unknown. The CDR3 covers 15 residues. V shed 5 bases and J 1 base; nucleotides not matched to a gene: 4. Germline V gives CDR1 SEHNR, CDR2 FQNEAQ (reference sequence). Using CD45RO/CCR7/CD25/CD127/CD95/CD27, CD4+ naive, central memory, regulatory and stem cell-like memory cells were sorted. The investigators reverse transcribed all of the isolated RNA, so they sequenced expressed TCRB transcripts. Measured with immunoSEQ multiplex PCR; TCRdb has only the in-frame clones, and not every one. The sample holds 120,000 or so clones, 17% seen once. The sequence was obtained from a man younger than 35 with type 1 diabetes. Material for sequencing was central memory CD4+ T cells from blood. The chain has TRBV7-9 and TRBJ2-2; 7 positions agree with TRBD2. The CDR3 DNA follows: TGTGCCAGCAGCCCGATAGCGGGGAACACCGGGGAGCTGTTTTTT. It codes for CASSPIAGNTGELFF.